This T cell receptor (beta chain) was captured by sequencing in a study of blood T cells in healthy people across ages. The sample holds a few counts of this clonotype. Antigen: not known. The use of a sample-barcoded 5' primer and a J-beta primer mix characterized a second PCR of roughly 6 to 12 cycles. Each cDNA was tagged by a template-switch adaptor containing 12 random nucleotides. TCRdb used MiXCR to reprocess the 5' RACE reads, holding one entry per CDR3 protein. The sample has hundreds of thousands of distinct CDR3 sequences, under 30% seen once; the top ten hold about 2.9%. The junction had 8 bases not matched to a gene; V was cut back by 3 bases and J by 4 bases. The CDR3 is 15 amino acids. CDR1 is DFQATT, CDR2 SNEGSKA, per germline (reference sequence). The study, taken as a whole, reports: Diversity of TCR beta per million T cells declined in a roughly linear way with age.

The data were also submitted as part of a second study, on T cells of mothers and their children. From that paper: Donors comprised three healthy Caucasian mothers plus their six children.

Sequences were obtained from blood. This sequence originates from a boy aged 5-17 years in good health. V is TRBV20-1 and J is TRBJ1-4; 7 positions match TRBD1. The CDR3: CSASLNPGGNEKLFF. CDR3 nucleotides: TGCAGTGCTAGTTTAAACCCAGGGGGTAATGAAAAACTGTTTTTT.